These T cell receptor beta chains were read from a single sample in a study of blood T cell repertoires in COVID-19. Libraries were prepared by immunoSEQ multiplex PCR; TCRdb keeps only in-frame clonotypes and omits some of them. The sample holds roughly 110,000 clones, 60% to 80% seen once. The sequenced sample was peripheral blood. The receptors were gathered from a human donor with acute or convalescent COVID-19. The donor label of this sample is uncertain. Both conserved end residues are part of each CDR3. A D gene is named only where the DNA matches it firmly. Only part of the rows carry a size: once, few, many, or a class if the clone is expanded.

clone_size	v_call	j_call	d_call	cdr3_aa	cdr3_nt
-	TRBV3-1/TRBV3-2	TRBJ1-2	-	CASGPDRSYGYTF	TGTGCCAGCGGCCCCGACAGGTCGTATGGCTACACCTTC
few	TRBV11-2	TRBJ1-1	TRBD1	CASSRPGGREAFF	TGTGCCAGCAGCAGACCAGGGGGCCGTGAAGCTTTCTTT
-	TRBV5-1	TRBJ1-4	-	CASSLVGAVGEKLFF	TGCGCCAGCAGCTTGGTTGGGGCGGTTGGTGAAAAACTGTTTTTT
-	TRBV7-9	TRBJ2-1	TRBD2	CASSPGRGDLYNEQFF	TGTGCCAGCAGCCCCGGTCGGGGGGACCTATACAATGAGCAGTTCTTC
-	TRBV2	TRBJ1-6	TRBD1	CASSEGPGGNSPLHF	TGTGCCAGCAGTGAGGGGCCAGGGGGAAATTCACCCCTCCACTTT
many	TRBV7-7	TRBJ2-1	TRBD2	CASSPGTSGFYEQFF	TGTGCCAGCAGCCCCGGGACTAGCGGGTTCTATGAGCAGTTCTTC
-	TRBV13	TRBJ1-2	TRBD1	CASSLNRGRGYGYTF	TGTGCCAGCAGCCTAAACAGGGGGCGCGGGTATGGCTACACCTTC
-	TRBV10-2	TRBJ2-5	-	CASSATKQETQYF	TGCGCCAGCAGTGCAACAAAACAAGAGACCCAGTACTTC
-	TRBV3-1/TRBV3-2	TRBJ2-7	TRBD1	CASSHSGTGAYEQYF	TGTGCCAGCAGCCACTCCGGGACAGGGGCCTACGAGCAGTACTTC
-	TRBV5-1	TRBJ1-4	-	CASRPSGHLNEKLFF	TGCGCCAGCAGGCCCTCGGGACACCTAAATGAAAAACTGTTTTTT
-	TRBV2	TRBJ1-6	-	CARTAAGRPLHF	TGTGCCAGAACAGCGGCCGGTAGACCCCTCCACTTT
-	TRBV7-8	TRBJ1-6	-	CASSLVQGFSPLHF	TGTGCCAGCAGCTTAGTTCAGGGCTTCTCACCCCTCCACTTT
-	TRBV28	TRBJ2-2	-	CASSSRGFTGELFF	TGTGCCAGCAGTTCAAGGGGATTCACCGGGGAGCTGTTTTTT
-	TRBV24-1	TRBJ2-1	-	CAPWGVVNEQFF	TGTGCCCCTTGGGGGGTGGTCAATGAGCAGTTCTTC
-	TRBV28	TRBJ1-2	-	CASSSPRELEDYGYTF	TGTGCCAGCAGTTCCCCCAGGGAATTGGAAGACTATGGCTACACCTTC
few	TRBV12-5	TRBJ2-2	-	CASGLEDLWRTGELFF	TGTGCTAGTGGTTTGGAGGACCTTTGGAGGACCGGGGAGCTGTTTTTT
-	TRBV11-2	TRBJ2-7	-	CASSLVGRSYEQYF	TGTGCCAGCAGCTTAGTGGGGAGGAGCTACGAGCAGTACTTC
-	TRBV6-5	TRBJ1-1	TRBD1	CASSYSWTGVPEAFF	TGTGCCAGCAGTTACTCGTGGACAGGGGTGCCTGAAGCTTTCTTT
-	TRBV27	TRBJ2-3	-	CASSPPGTDTQYF	TGTGCCAGCAGTCCCCCGGGCACAGATACGCAGTATTTT
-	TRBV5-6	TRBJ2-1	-	CASSWAVYLYNEQFF	TGTGCCAGCAGCTGGGCAGTGTACCTTTACAATGAGCAGTTCTTC
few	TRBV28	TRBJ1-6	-	CASSFRTYNSPLHF	TGTGCCAGCAGTTTCAGAACCTATAATTCACCCCTCCACTTT
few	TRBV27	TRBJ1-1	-	CASSARTALNTEAFF	TGTGCCAGCAGTGCCCGGACAGCCTTGAACACTGAAGCTTTCTTT
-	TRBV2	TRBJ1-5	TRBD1	CASTRDRGGGYSNQPQHF	TGTGCCAGCACCCGGGACAGGGGAGGGGGATATAGCAATCAGCCCCAGCATTTT
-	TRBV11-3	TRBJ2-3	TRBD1	CASSRDREADTQYF	TGTGCCAGCAGCAGGGACAGGGAAGCAGATACGCAGTATTTT
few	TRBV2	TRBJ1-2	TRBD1	CASSVAGGNGYTF	TGTGCCAGCTCCGTCGCAGGGGGCAATGGCTACACCTTC
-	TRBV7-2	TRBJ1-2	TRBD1	CASSLAGTGREYGYTF	TGTGCCAGCAGCTTAGCGGGGACAGGGAGGGAATATGGCTACACCTTC
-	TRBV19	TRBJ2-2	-	CATQTTYGETGELFF	TGTGCCACCCAGACCACCTACGGAGAGACCGGGGAGCTGTTTTTT
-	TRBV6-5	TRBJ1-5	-	CASSRGHPNQPQHF	TGTGCCAGCAGTAGAGGACACCCTAATCAGCCCCAGCATTTT
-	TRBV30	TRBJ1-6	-	CAWSGRGVNSPLHF	TGTGCCTGGAGTGGACGGGGGGTTAATTCACCCCTCCACTTT
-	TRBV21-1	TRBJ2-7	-	CASSNSTGALYEQYF	TGTGCCAGCAGCAATTCGACAGGGGCCCTCTACGAGCAGTACTTC
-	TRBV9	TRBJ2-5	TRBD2	CASSVGGGETQYF	TGTGCCAGCAGCGTAGGCGGGGGGGAGACCCAGTACTTC